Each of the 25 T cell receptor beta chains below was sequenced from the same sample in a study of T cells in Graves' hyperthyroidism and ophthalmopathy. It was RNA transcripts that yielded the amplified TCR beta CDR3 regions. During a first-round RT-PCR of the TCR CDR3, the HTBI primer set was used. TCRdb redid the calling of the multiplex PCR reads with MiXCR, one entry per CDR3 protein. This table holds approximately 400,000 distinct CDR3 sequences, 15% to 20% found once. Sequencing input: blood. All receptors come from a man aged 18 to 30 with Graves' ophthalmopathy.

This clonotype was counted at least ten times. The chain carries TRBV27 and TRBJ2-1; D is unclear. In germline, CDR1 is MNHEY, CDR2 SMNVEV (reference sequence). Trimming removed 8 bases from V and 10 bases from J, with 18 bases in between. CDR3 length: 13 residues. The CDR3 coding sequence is TGTGCCAGCGGGTACAGTACCTCCCGGGAGCAGTTCTTC. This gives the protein CASGYSTSREQFF.

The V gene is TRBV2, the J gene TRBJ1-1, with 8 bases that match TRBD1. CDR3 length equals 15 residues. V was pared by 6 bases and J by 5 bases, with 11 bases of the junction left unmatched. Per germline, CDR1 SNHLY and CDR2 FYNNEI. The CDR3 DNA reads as TGTGCCAGCAGCGCCCACCGGGACAGGTTAACTGAAGCTTTCTTT. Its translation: CASSAHRDRLTEAFF.

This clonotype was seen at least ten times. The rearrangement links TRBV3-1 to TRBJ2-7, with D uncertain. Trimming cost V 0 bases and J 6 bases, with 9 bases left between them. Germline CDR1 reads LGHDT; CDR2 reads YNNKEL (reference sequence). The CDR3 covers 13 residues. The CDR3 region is CASSQDRSGEQYF. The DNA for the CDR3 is TGTGCCAGCAGCCAAGATCGAAGTGGCGAGCAGTACTTC.

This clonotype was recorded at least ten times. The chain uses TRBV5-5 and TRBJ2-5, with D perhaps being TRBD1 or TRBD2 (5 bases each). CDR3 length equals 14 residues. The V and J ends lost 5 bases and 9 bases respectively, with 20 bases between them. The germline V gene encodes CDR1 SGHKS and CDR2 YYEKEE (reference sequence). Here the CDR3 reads CASSPGTPVEAQYF. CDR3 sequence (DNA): TGTGCCAGCAGTCCCGGGACCCCGGTGGAGGCCCAGTACTTC.

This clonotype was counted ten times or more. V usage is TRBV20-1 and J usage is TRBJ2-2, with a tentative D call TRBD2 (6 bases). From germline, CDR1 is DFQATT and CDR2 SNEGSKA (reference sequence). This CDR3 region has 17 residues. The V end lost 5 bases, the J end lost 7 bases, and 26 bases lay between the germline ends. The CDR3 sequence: CSAPVEQTGVQSGELFF. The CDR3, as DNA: TGCAGTGCTCCGGTGGAGCAAACGGGGGTGCAGAGCGGGGAGCTGTTTTTT.

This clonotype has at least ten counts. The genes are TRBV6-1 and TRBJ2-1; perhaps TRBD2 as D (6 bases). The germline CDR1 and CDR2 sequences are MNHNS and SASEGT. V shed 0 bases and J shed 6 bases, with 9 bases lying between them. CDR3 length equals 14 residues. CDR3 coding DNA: TGTGCCAGCAGTGAAGCGCGCGGGGTCAATGAGCAGTTCTTC. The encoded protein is CASSEARGVNEQFF.

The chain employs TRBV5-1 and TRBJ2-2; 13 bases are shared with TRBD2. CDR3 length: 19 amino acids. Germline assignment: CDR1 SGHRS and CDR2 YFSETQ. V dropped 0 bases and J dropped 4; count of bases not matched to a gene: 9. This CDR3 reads CASSLEGTSGALSTGELFF. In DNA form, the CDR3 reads TGCGCCAGCAGCTTGGAGGGGACTAGCGGGGCCCTGTCCACCGGGGAGCTGTTTTTT.

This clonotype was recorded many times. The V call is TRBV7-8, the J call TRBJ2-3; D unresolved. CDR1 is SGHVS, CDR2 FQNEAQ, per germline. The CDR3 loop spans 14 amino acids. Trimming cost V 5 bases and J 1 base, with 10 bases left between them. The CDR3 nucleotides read TGTGCCAGCAGCCTGCCGGACCGCACAGATACGCAGTATTTT. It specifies CASSLPDRTDTQYF.

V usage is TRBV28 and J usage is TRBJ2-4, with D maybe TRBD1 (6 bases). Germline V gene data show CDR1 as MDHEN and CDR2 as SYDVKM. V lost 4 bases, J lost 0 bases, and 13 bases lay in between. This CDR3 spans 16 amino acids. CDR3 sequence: CASSSGQLIAKNIQYF. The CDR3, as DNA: TGTGCCAGCAGTTCTGGACAGCTAATAGCCAAAAACATTCAGTACTTC.

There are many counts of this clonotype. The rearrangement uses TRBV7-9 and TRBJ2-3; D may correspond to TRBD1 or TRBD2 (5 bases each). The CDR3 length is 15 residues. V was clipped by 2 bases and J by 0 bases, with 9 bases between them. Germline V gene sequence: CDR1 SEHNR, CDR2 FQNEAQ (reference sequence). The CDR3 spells CASSLPGRSTDTQYF. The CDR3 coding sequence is TGTGCCAGCAGCTTACCGGGACGTAGCACAGATACGCAGTATTTT. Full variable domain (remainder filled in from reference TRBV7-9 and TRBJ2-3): DTGVSQNPRHKITKRGQNVTFRCDPISEHNRLYWYRQTLGQGPEFLTYFQNEAQLEKSRLLSDRFSAERPKGSFSTLEIQRTEQGDSAMYLCASSLPGRSTDTQYFGPGTRLTVL.

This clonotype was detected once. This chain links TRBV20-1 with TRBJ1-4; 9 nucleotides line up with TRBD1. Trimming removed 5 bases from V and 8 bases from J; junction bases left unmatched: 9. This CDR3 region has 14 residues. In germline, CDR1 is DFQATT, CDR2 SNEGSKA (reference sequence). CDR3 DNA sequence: TGCAGTGCTGGTCCGGGACAGGGCTGGGAAAAACTGTTTTTT. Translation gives CSAGPGQGWEKLFF.

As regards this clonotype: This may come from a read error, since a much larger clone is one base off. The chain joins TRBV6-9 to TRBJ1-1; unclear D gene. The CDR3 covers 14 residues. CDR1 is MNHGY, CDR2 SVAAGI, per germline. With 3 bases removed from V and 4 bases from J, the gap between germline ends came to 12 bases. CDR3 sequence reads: CASSYPSRGTEAFF. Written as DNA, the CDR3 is TGTGCCAGCAGTTACCCCTCTCGTGGCACTGAAGCTTTCTTT.

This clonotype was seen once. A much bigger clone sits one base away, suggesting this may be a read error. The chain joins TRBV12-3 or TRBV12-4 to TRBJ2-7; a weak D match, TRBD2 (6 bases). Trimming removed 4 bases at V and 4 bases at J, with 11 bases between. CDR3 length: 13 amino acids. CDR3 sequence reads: CASSSPGVYEQYF. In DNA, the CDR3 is TGTGCCAGCAGTTCCCCGGGAGTTTACGAGCAGTACTTC.

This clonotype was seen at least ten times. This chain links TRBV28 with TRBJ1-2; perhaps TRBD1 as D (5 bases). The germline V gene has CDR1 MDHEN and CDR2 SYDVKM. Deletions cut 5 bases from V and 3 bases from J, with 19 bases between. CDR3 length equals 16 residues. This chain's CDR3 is CASSPLTSGTDYGYTF. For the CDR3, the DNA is TGTGCCAGCAGTCCGCTGACATCCGGGACGGACTATGGCTACACCTTC.

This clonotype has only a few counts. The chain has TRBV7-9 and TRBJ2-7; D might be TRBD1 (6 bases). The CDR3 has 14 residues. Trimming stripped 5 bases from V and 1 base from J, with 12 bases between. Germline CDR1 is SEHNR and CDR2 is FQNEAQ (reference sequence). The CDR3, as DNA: TGTGCCAGCAGCCCAGTGGACAGTTCCTACGAGCAGTACTTC. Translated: CASSPVDSSYEQYF. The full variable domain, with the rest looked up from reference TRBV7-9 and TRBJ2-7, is DTGVSQNPRHKITKRGQNVTFRCDPISEHNRLYWYRQTLGQGPEFLTYFQNEAQLEKSRLLSDRFSAERPKGSFSTLEIQRTEQGDSAMYLCASSPVDSSYEQYFGPGTRLTVT.

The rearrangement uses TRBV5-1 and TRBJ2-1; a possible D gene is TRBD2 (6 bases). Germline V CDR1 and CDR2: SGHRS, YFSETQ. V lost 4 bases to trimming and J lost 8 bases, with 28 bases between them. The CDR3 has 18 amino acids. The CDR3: CASSRQPGAQNPPDEQFF. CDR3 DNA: TGCGCCAGCAGCCGACAACCGGGAGCCCAAAATCCGCCCGATGAGCAGTTCTTC. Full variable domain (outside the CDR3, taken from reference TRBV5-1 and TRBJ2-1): KAGVTQTPRYLIKTRGQQVTLSCSPISGHRSVSWYQQTPGQGLQFLFEYFSETQRNKGNFPGRFSGRQFSNSRSEMNVSTLELGDSALYLCASSRQPGAQNPPDEQFFGPGTRLTVL.

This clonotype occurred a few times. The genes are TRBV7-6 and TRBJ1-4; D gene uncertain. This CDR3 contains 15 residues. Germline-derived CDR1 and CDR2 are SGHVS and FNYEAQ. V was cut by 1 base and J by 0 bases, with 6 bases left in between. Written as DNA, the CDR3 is TGTGCCAGCAGCTTAGACCCTGCAACTAATGAAAAACTGTTTTTT. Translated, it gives CASSLDPATNEKLFF.

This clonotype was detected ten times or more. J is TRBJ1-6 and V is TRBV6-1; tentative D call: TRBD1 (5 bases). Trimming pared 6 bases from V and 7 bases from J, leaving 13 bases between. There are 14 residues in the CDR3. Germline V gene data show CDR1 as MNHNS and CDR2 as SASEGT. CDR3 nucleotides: TGTGCCAGCAGGGCTGCTACAGGCAATTCACCCCTCCACTTT. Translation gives CASRAATGNSPLHF.

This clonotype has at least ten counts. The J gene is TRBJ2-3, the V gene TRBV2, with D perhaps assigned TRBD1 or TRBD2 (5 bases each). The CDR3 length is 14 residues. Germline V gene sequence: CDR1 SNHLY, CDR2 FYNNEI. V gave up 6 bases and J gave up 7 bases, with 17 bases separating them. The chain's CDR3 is CASSASGTKYTQYF. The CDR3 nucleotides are TGTGCCAGCAGCGCCTCCGGGACCAAGTATACGCAGTATTTT.

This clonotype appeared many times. CDR3 sequence: CASSLQGVETQYF. The CDR3 DNA reads TGCGCCAGCAGCTTGCAAGGGGTGGAGACCCAGTACTTC. The chain recombines TRBV5-1 with TRBJ2-5; maybe TRBD1 (5 bases). Germline V gene sequence: CDR1 SGHRS, CDR2 YFSETQ. This CDR3 comprises 13 residues. Trimming removed 1 base at V and 5 bases at J, with 9 bases between.

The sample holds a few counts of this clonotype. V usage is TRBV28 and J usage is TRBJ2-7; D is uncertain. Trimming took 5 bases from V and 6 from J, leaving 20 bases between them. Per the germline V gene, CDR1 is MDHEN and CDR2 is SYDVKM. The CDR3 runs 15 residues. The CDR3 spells CASSLIAGSLSEQYF. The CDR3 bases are TGTGCCAGCAGTCTTATCGCCGGCTCTCTTTCCGAGCAGTACTTC.

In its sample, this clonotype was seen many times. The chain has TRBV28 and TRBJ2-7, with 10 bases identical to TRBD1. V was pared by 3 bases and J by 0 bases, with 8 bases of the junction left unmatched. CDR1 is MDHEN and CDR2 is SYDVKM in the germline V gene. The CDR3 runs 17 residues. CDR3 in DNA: TGTGCCAGCAGTTTTCCTTCGGGACAGGGGTTCTCCTACGAGCAGTACTTC. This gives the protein CASSFPSGQGFSYEQYF.

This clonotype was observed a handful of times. As DNA, the CDR3 is TGTGCCAGCAGCTCCTTCGGAGGCTACACCTTC. Protein product: CASSSFGGYTF. The V call is TRBV2, the J call TRBJ1-2; D is unresolved. The CDR3 has 11 residues. Deletions cut 6 bases from V and 8 bases from J, with 10 bases between. Germline CDR1 reads SNHLY; CDR2 reads FYNNEI.

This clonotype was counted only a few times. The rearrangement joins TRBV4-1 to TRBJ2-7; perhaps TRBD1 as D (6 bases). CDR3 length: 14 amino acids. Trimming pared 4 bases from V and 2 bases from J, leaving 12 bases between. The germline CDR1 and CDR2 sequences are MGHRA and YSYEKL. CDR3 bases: TGCGCCAGCAGCCCAGGGGATATCGCCTACGAGCAGTACTTC. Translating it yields CASSPGDIAYEQYF.

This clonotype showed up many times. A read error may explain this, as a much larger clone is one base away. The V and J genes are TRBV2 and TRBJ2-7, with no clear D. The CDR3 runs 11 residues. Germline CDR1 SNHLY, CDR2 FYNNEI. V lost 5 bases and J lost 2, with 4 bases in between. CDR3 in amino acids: CASSPTYEQYF. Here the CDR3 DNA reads TGTGCCAGCAGTCCCACCTACGAGCAGTACTTC.